This TCR beta chain was profiled in a study of blood T cell repertoires in COVID-19. The CDR3 sequence is 13 residues long. The ends were cut back, 6 bases at V and 3 bases at J, with 11 bases in the middle. Germline values: CDR1 ENHRY, CDR2 SYGVKD. As originally analysed: It was from reference gene primer amplification that nucleated cell counts were estimated. Repertoires were generated with immunoSEQ multiplex PCR, while TCRdb's copy carries only in-frame clones and drops some. V, J and clone size reflect that table, while D and trimming were determined from the DNA. The sample records 250,000 to 350,000 clones, around 89% being singletons.

The V and J genes are TRBV10-3 and TRBJ1-2, with D possibly TRBD1 on 6 matching bases. Sequenced material: peripheral blood. The TCR sequence derives from a man aged 18 to 29 who had recovered from COVID-19. The CDR3 spells CAIRQGSHYGYTF. CDR3 DNA sequence: TGTGCCATCAGGCAGGGGTCCCACTATGGCTACACCTTC.